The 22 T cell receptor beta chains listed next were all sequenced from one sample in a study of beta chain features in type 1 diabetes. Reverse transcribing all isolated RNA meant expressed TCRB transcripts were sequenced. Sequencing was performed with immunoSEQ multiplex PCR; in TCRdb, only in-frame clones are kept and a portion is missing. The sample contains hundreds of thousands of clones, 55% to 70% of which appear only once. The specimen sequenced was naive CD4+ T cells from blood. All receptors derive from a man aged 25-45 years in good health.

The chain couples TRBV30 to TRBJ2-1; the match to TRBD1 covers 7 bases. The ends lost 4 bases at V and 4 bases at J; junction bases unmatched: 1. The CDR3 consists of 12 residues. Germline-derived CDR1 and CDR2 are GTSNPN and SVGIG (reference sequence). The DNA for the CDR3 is TGTGCCTGGACAGGGGGTTACAATGAGCAGTTCTTC. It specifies CAWTGGYNEQFF.

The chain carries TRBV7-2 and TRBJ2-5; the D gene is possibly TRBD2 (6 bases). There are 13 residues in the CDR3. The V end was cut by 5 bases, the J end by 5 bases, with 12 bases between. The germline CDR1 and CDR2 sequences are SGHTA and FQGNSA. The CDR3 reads CASSTAGRETQYF. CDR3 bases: TGTGCCAGCAGCACCGCGGGGCGTGAGACCCAGTACTTC. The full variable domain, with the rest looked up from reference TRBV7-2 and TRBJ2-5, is GAGVSQSPSNKVTEKGKDVELRCDPISGHTALYWYRQSLGQGLEFLIYFQGNSAPDKSGLPSDRFSAERTGGSVSTLTIQRTQQEDSAVYLCASSTAGRETQYFGPGTRLLVL.

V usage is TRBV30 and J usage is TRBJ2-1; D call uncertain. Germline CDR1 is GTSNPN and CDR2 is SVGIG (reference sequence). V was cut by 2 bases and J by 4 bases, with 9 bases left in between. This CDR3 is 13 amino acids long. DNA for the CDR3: TGTGCCTGGAGTTCGGATCGATACAATGAGCAGTTCTTC. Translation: CAWSSDRYNEQFF.

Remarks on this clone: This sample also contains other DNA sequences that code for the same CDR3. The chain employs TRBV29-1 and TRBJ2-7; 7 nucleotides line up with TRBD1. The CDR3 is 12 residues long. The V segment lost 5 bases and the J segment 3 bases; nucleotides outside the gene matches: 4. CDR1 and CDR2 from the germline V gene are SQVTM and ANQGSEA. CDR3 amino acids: CSVLDRDYEQYF. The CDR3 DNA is TGCAGCGTTTTAGACAGGGACTACGAGCAGTACTTC.

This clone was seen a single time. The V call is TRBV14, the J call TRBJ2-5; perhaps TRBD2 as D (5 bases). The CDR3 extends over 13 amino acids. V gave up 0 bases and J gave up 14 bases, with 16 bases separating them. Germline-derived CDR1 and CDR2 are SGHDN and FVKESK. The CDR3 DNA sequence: TGTGCCAGCAGCCAAGATTCATCCGGACTCGCCTACTTC. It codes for CASSQDSSGLAYF. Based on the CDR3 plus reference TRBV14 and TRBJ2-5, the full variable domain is EAGVTQFPSHSVIEKGQTVTLRCDPISGHDNLYWYRRVMGKEIKFLLHFVKESKQDESGMPNNRFLAERTGGTYSTLKVQPAELEDSGVYFCASSQDSSGLAYFGPGTRLLVL.

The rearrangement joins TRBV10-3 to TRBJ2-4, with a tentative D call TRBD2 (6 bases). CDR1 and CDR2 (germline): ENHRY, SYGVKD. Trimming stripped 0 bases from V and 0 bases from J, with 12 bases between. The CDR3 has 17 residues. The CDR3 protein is CAISESGGAGAKNIQYF. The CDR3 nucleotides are TGTGCCATCAGTGAGTCAGGAGGGGCTGGAGCCAAAAACATTCAGTACTTC.

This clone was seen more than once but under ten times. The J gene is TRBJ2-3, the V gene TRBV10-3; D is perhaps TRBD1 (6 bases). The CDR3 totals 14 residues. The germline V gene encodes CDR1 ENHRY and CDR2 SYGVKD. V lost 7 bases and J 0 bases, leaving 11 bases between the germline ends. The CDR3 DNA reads TGTGCCATCACCGAGGACAGAAGCACAGATACGCAGTATTTT. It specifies CAITEDRSTDTQYF.

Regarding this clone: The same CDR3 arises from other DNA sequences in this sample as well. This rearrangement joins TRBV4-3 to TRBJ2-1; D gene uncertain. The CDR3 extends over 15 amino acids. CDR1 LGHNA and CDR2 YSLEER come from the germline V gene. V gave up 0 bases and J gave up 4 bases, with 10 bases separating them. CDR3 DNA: TGCGCCAGCAGCCAAGATCTAACTATATACAATGAGCAGTTCTTC. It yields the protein CASSQDLTIYNEQFF.

Here the CDR3 reads CSVRDTNTGELFF. The CDR3 region has the DNA TGCAGCGTCCGGGACACCAACACCGGGGAGCTGTTTTTT. The chain carries TRBV29-1 and TRBJ2-2, with D maybe TRBD1 (6 bases). The CDR3 covers 13 residues. The germline CDR1 and CDR2 sequences are SQVTM and ANQGSEA. Trimming stripped 6 bases from V and 2 bases from J, with 10 bases between.

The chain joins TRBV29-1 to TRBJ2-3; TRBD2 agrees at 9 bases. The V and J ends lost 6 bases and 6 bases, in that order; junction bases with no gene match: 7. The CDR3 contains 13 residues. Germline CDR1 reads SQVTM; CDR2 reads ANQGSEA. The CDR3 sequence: CSVVSGGTDTQYF. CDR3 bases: TGCAGCGTAGTTAGCGGGGGAACCGATACGCAGTATTTT.

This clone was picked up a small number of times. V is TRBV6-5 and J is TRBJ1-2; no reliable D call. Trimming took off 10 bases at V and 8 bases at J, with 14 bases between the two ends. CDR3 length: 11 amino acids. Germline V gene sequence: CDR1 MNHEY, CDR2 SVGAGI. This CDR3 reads CAIKREYGYTF. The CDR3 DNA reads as TGTGCCATCAAAAGGGAGTACGGCTACACCTTC.

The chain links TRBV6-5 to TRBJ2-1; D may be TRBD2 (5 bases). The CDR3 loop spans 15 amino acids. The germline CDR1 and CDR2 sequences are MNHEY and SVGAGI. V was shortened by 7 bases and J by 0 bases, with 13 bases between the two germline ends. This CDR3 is CASTGDTSSYNEQFF. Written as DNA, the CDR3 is TGTGCCAGCACCGGAGACACTAGCTCCTACAATGAGCAGTTCTTC.

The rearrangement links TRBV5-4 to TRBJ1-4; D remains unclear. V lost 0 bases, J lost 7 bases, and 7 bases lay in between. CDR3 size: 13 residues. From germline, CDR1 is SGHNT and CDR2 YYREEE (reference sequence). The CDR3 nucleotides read TGTGCCAGCAGCTTGGTCGTTGGTGAAAAACTGTTTTTT. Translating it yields CASSLVVGEKLFF.

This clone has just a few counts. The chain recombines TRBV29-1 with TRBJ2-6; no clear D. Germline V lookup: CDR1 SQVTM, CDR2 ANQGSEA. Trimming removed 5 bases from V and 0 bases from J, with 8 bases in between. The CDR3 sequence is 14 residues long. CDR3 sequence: CSVRQTSGANVLTF. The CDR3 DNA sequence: TGCAGCGTTCGCCAGACCTCTGGGGCCAACGTCCTGACTTTC.

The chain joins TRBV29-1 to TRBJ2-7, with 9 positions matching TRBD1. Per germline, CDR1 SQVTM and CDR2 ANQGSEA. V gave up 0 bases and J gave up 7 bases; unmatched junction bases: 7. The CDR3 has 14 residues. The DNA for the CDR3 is TGCAGCGTTGAAGAAGGTACAGGGGGCAGGGAGCAGTACTTC. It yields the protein CSVEEGTGGREQYF.

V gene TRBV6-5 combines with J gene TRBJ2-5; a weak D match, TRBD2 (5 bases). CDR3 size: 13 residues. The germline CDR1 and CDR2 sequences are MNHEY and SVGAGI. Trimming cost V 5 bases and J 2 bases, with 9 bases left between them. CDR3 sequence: CASSTLGQETQYF. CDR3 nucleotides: TGTGCCAGCAGTACACTAGGTCAAGAGACCCAGTACTTC.

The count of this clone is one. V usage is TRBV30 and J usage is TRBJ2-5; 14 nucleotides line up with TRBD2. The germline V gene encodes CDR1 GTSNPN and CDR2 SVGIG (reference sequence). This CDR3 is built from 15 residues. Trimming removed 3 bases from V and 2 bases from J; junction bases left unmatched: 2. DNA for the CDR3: TGTGCCTGGAGCCGGACTAGCGGGGGGCAAGAGACCCAGTACTTC. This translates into CAWSRTSGGQETQYF.

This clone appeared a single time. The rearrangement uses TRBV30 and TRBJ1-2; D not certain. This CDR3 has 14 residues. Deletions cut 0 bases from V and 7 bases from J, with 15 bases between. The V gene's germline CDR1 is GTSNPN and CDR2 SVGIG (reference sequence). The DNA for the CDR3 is TGTGCCTGGAGTGTAATATCGACGGAGCCTGGCTACACCTTC. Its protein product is CAWSVISTEPGYTF.

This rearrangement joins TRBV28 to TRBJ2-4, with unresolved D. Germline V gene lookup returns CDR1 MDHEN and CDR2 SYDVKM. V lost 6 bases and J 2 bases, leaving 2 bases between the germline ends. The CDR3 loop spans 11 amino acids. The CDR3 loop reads CASRPKNIQYF. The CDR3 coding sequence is TGTGCCAGCAGGCCCAAAAACATTCAGTACTTC. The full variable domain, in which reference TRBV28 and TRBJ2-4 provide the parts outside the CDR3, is DVKVTQSSRYLVKRTGEKVFLECVQDMDHENMFWYRQDPGLGLRLIYFSYDVKMKEKGDIPEGYSVSREKKERFSLILESASTNQTSMYLCASRPKNIQYFGAGTRLSVL.

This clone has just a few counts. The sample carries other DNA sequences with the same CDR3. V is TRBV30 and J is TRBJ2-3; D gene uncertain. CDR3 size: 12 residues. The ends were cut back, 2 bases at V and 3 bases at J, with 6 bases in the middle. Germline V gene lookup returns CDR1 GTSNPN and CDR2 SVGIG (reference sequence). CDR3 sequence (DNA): TGTGCCTGGAGTCCGGTTACAGATACGCAGTATTTT. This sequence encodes CAWSPVTDTQYF.

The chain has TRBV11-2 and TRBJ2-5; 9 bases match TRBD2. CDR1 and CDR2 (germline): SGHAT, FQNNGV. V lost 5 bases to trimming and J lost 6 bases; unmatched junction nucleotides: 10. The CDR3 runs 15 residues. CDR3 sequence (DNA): TGTGCCAGCAGCAGCTTGCGGGGGGGTTGGCAGACCCAGTACTTC. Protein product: CASSSLRGGWQTQYF.

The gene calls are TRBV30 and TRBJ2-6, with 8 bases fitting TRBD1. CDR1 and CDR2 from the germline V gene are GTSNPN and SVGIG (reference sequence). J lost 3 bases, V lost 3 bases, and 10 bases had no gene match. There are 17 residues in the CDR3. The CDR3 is CAWRKAGGVGGANVLTF. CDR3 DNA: TGTGCCTGGAGGAAAGCAGGGGGCGTGGGTGGGGCCAACGTCCTGACTTTC.